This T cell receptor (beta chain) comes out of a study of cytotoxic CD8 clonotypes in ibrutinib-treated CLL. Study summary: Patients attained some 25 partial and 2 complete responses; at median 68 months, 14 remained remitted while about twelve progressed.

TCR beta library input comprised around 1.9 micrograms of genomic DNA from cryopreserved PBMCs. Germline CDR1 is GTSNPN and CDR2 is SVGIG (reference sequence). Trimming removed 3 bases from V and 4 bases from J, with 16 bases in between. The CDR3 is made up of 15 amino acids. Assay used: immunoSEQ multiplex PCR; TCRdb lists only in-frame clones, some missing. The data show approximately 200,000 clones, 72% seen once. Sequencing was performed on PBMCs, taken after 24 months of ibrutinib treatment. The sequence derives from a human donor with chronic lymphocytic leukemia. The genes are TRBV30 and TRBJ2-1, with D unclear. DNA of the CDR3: TGTGCCTGGAGAAGAGGTACAATTCTTTACAATGAGCAGTTCTTC. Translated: CAWRRGTILYNEQFF.